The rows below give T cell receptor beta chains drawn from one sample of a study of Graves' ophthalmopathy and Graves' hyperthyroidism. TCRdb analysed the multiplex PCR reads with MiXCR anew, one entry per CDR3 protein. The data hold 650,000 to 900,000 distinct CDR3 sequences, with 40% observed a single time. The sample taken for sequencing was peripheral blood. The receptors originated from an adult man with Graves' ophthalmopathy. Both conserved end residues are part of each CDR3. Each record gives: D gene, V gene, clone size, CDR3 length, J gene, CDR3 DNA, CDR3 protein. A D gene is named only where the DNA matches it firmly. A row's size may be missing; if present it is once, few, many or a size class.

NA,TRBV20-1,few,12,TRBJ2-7,TGCAGTGCTATTGACGGCTCCTACGAGCAGTACTTC,CSAIDGSYEQYF
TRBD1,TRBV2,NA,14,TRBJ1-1,TGTGCCAGCAGTAAGACAGGGACTGACACTGAAGCTTTCTTT,CASSKTGTDTEAFF
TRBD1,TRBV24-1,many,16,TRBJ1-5,TGTGCCACCAGTGACCCAGGGACAGGGTACAATCAGCCCCAGCATTTT,CATSDPGTGYNQPQHF
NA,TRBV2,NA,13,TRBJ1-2,TGTGCCAGCTTACAGCCGGGGGCATATGGCTACACCTTC,CASLQPGAYGYTF
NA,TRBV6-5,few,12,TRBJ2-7,TGTGCCAGCTTGCATACCTCCTACGAGCAGTACTTC,CASLHTSYEQYF
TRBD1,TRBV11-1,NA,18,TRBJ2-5,TGTGCCAGCAGCTCAGACATCCCGCGACAGGGCAGGCAAGAGACCCAGTACTTC,CASSSDIPRQGRQETQYF
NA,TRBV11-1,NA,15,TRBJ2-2,TGTGCCAGCAGCTTAGGGTTTGCGGGCACCGGGGAGCTGTTTTTT,CASSLGFAGTGELFF
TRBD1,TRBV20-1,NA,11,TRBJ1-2,TGCAGTGCTATGGGACAGGCCGGCTACACCTTC,CSAMGQAGYTF
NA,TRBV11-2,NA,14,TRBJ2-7,TGTGCCAGCTCACCTCCTGCAGACCCCGGCGAGCAGTACTTC,CASSPPADPGEQYF
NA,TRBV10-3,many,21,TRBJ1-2,TGTGCCATCAGTGAGTCGAAGGTAATCACGTGGCAGCCCACGGAACCTGGCGGCTACACCTTC,CAISESKVITWQPTEPGGYTF
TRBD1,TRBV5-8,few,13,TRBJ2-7,TGTGCCAGCAGCCTGGACAGGGGGCTGAGGCAGTACTTC,CASSLDRGLRQYF
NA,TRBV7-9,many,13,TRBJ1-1,TGTGCCAGCAGCCCGAGCTTGAACACTGAAGCTTTCTTT,CASSPSLNTEAFF
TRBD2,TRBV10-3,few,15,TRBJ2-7,TGTGCCAGCAGTTACGGAGGGCGGGGGGACGACGAGCAGTACTTC,CASSYGGRGDDEQYF
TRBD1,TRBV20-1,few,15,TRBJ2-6,TGCAGTGCCCGGGACAGCAGCTCTGGGGCCAACGTCCTGACTTTC,CSARDSSSGANVLTF
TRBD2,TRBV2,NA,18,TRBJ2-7,TGTGCCAGCAGCTTAGGGGGGGGCCTAGCGGGGGCTACCTACGAGCAGTACTTC,CASSLGGGLAGATYEQYF
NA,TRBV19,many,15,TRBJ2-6,TGTGCCAGTAGTACCCTGGGATCTGGGGCCAACGTCCTGACTTTC,CASSTLGSGANVLTF
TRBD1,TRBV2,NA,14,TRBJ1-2,TGTGCCAGCAAGGGGCCAGGGGGGAACTATGGCTACACCTTC,CASKGPGGNYGYTF
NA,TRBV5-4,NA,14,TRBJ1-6,TGTGCCAGCAGCGTACAGGGAAATAATTCACCCCTCCACTTT,CASSVQGNNSPLHF
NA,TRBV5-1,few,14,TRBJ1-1,TGCGCCAGCAGCTTTGAGGGGGTTATTCCTGAAGCTTTCTTT,CASSFEGVIPEAFF
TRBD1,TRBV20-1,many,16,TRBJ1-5,TGCAGTGCCAGTGGAGCCGGGACAGGGTTTGATCAGCCCCAGCATTTT,CSASGAGTGFDQPQHF
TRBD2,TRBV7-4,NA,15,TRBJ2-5,TGTGCCAGCAGTCAATCCGGGGGGACTCAAGAGACCCAGTACTTC,CASSQSGGTQETQYF
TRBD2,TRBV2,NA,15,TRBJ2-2,TGTGCCAGCAGTGTTAGCGGGAGGCGGACCGGGGAGCTGTTTTTT,CASSVSGRRTGELFF
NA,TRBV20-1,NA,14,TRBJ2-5,TGCAGTGCTAGGAAGGGAACGGGCCACGAGACCCAGTACTTC,CSARKGTGHETQYF
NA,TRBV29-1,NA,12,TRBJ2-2,TGCAGCGGGACAGGGAGGGCCGGGGAGCTGTTTTTT,CSGTGRAGELFF
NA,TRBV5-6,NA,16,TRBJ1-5,TGTGCCAGCAGGTCCGGGGGCCGGAGGGGCAATCAGCCCCAGCATTTT,CASRSGGRRGNQPQHF